A few counts support the clone carrying this T cell receptor (beta chain). The antigen is unknown. This specimen belongs to a study of T cells in Graves' hyperthyroidism and ophthalmopathy. RNA transcripts yielded amplified TCR beta CDR3 regions. Carried out on the TCR CDR3, a first-round RT-PCR used the HTBI primer set. Each CDR3 protein gets one entry after TCRdb re-called the multiplex PCR reads with MiXCR. The table includes some 600,000 distinct CDR3 sequences, about 43% detected once. Study-wide points: Most clonotypes expanded in the thyroid (above 0.001) were also present in blood.

CDR3 length: 13 residues. Germline V gives CDR1 SNHLY, CDR2 FYNNEI. The V and J ends lost 6 bases and 2 bases respectively, with 11 bases between them. This TCR was recovered from a woman under 30 with Graves' hyperthyroidism. The V call is TRBV2, the J call TRBJ2-7; D remains ambiguous. Sequenced material: peripheral blood or thyroid tissue (not recorded which). The CDR3 loop reads CASRARYTYEQYF. CDR3 sequence (DNA): TGTGCCAGCAGGGCTAGGTACACCTACGAGCAGTACTTC.